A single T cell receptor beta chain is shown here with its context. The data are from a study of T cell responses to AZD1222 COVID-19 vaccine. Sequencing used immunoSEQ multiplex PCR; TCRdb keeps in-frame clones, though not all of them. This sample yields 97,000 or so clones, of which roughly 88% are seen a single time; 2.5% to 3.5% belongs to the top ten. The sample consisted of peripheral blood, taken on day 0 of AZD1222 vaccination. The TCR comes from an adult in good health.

This CDR3 reads CASSLRQPNNSPLHF. The CDR3 bases are TGTGCCAGCAGTTTACGACAGCCAAATAATTCACCCCTCCACTTT. The gene calls are TRBV28 and TRBJ1-6, with a possible D match to TRBD1 (5 bases). The CDR3 covers 15 residues. The germline V gene has CDR1 MDHEN and CDR2 SYDVKM. V lost 2 bases to trimming and J lost 5 bases, with 10 bases between them.